Below, one TCR beta chain is given with its context. Other DNA sequences within the sample encode an identical CDR3. Assay: immunoSEQ multiplex PCR; the TCRdb copy retains only in-frame clones and omits some. Here the sample spans around 53,000 clones, roughly 85% being singletons. Germline V gives CDR1 MGHRA, CDR2 YSYEKL. Between the trimmed V and J ends, which lost 0 bases and 4 bases, there was a span of 4 bases. This CDR3 comprises 13 residues. The sample comes from a study of OX40 agonist ivuxolimab in advanced cancers. The overall study: A diagnosis of hepatocellular carcinoma, melanoma, renal cell or head and neck cancer was present in dose-escalation patients. From about 20 to 79 years was the age range, with a mean of roughly 59 years, and 70% to 85% were male.

This chain uses TRBV4-1 with TRBJ2-1, with D uncertain. The sample in question was CD4+ or CD8+ T cells sorted from blood, obtained in a trial of the OX40 agonist ivuxolimab. The receptor's source is an adult with an advanced solid tumor such as melanoma, head and neck, liver or kidney cancer. The CDR3 protein is CASSQDLYNEQFF. DNA for the CDR3: TGCGCCAGCAGCCAAGACCTATACAATGAGCAGTTCTTC.